This entry lists 30 T cell receptor beta chains sequenced from one sample in a study of neurological immune-mediated disorders. One entry per CDR3 protein results from TCRdb running MiXCR on the 5' RACE reads. This table has fewer than 40,000 distinct CDR3 sequences, approximately 5% appearing once. Specimen: CD4+ T cells from blood. These receptors all come from a woman aged 45-60 years in good health.

This clonotype was found many times. This rearrangement joins TRBV5-1 to TRBJ2-3; 9 bases align to TRBD2. Looked up from germline, CDR1 is SGHRS and CDR2 is YFSETQ. J gave up 5 bases and V 6 bases, and 10 bases lay outside the gene matches. The CDR3 totals 15 residues. The CDR3 sequence: CASNGLARVKDTQYF. Here the CDR3 DNA reads TGCGCCAGCAACGGACTAGCGCGAGTTAAAGATACGCAGTATTTT.

The table lists this clonotype with many counts. The chain links TRBV7-8 to TRBJ1-4; D is undetermined. With 5 bases removed from V and 5 bases from J, the gap between germline ends came to 12 bases. The length of the CDR3 is 14 residues. CDR1 is SGHVS, CDR2 FQNEAQ, per germline. This CDR3 reads CASSHRVENEKLFF. Written as DNA, the CDR3 is TGTGCCAGCAGCCACCGGGTCGAAAATGAAAAACTGTTTTTT.

This clonotype was detected ten times or more. The genes are TRBV10-3 and TRBJ2-3; 9 nucleotides agree with TRBD1. Germline V lookup: CDR1 ENHRY, CDR2 SYGVKD. The CDR3 contains 14 residues. V trimming: 7 bases; J trimming: 3 bases; junction bases outside the gene matches: 5. The CDR3 loop reads CAINGQGKTDTQYF. The CDR3 coding sequence is TGTGCCATCAATGGACAGGGGAAAACAGATACGCAGTATTTT.

The table lists this clonotype with many counts. The rearrangement links TRBV29-1 to TRBJ2-7; TRBD1 aligns across 8 bases. The V gene end was trimmed by 4 bases and the J gene end by 3 bases; junction bases not matched to a gene: 5. Germline V CDR1 and CDR2: SQVTM, ANQGSEA. There are 13 residues in the CDR3. The CDR3 region is CSVGQGAIYEQYF. The CDR3 nucleotides are TGCAGCGTTGGCCAGGGGGCGATCTACGAGCAGTACTTC.

This clonotype was counted many times. This chain uses TRBV6-5 with TRBJ2-2; D might be TRBD2 (6 bases). Trimming took 7 bases from V and 1 from J, leaving 16 bases between them. Germline V gives CDR1 MNHEY, CDR2 SVGAGI. This CDR3 has 16 residues. The CDR3 DNA sequence: TGTGCCAGCACCCTACTGGGCGGGGTGAACACCGGGGAGCTGTTTTTT. It encodes CASTLLGGVNTGELFF.

This clonotype was observed at least ten times. V usage is TRBV12-3 or TRBV12-4 and J usage is TRBJ2-6, with a tentative D call TRBD2 (6 bases). V was clipped by 3 bases and J by 3 bases, with 6 bases between them. This CDR3 has 14 residues. The CDR3 region is CASSFGGGANVLTF. The CDR3 coding sequence is TGTGCCAGCAGTTTCGGGGGTGGGGCCAACGTCCTGACTTTC.

This clonotype showed up many times. The chain is built from TRBV20-1 and TRBJ2-1; possible D gene TRBD1, 5 bases. The V gene's germline CDR1 is DFQATT and CDR2 SNEGSKA (reference sequence). CDR3 length equals 13 residues. Trimming stripped 5 bases from V and 5 bases from J, with 13 bases between. The CDR3 bases are TGCAGTGCTCCAGGGTCCAGCCACAATGAGCAGTTCTTC. Translating gives CSAPGSSHNEQFF.

This clonotype occurred many times. The DNA for the CDR3 is TGTGCCAGCAGCTTAGCCTACCCCCTCTCCTACAATGAGCAGTTCTTC. Protein product: CASSLAYPLSYNEQFF. This chain joins TRBV11-2 and TRBJ2-1; D is ambiguous. This CDR3 has 16 residues. The ends were cut back, 1 base at V and 0 bases at J, with 10 bases in the middle. Germline V gives CDR1 SGHAT, CDR2 FQNNGV.

The table lists this clonotype with many counts. This chain links TRBV7-2 with TRBJ2-5; TRBD2 agrees at 8 bases. CDR1 and CDR2 from the germline V gene are SGHTA and FQGNSA. CDR3 length: 15 amino acids. V lost 5 bases to trimming and J lost 4 bases; unmatched junction nucleotides: 9. CDR3 in amino acids: CASSISGGEGETQYF. The CDR3 bases are TGTGCCAGCAGCATAAGCGGGGGCGAGGGAGAGACCCAGTACTTC.

This clonotype was seen repeatedly, ten times or more. This chain links TRBV29-1 with TRBJ2-2; D unclear. The germline V gene has CDR1 SQVTM and CDR2 ANQGSEA. The V end was cut by 7 bases, the J end by 3 bases, with 12 bases between. The CDR3 is 13 residues long. The CDR3 DNA reads TGCAGCGGTGGCCCCATGGACACCGGGGAGCTGTTTTTT. Translating gives CSGGPMDTGELFF.

The CDR3 nucleotides are TGCGCCAGCACCAGCTCAAACGCCTACGAGCAGTACTTC. Protein product: CASTSSNAYEQYF. The chain carries TRBV10-2 and TRBJ2-7; D not certain. Trimming took off 7 bases at V and 2 bases at J, with 12 bases between the two ends. In germline, CDR1 is WSHSY, CDR2 SAAADI. The length of the CDR3 is 13 residues.

This clonotype occurred many times. The chain uses TRBV6-7 and TRBJ2-5; 12 nucleotides agree with TRBD1. TRBV6-7 is reported as an ORF; its role is uncertain. CDR3 length: 17 amino acids. After removal of 0 bases from V and 5 bases from J, the junction contained 7 bases not matched to a gene. The CDR3 is CASSYSRGQGASETQYF. The CDR3 DNA reads as TGTGCCAGCAGTTACTCGAGGGGACAGGGGGCTTCGGAGACCCAGTACTTC.

In its sample, this clonotype was seen many times. The chain is built from TRBV6-2 or TRBV6-3 and TRBJ2-7; 7 nucleotides line up with TRBD2. Germline lookup yields CDR1 MNHEY and CDR2 SVGEGT. Unmatched junction bases numbered 13, after V lost 2 bases and J lost 3 bases. The CDR3 is 17 amino acids. The CDR3 region is CASSYRGVRGTRYEQYF. CDR3 DNA: TGTGCCAGCAGTTACCGGGGGGTCCGAGGGACGCGCTACGAGCAGTACTTC.

At least ten counts were recorded for this clonotype. The chain links TRBV3-1 to TRBJ2-1, with D possibly being TRBD2 (7 bases). V gave up 4 bases and J gave up 8 bases, with 24 bases separating them. Germline V gene lookup returns CDR1 LGHDT and CDR2 YNNKEL (reference sequence). The CDR3 covers 17 residues. The CDR3 spells CASSPNLGGRFLDEQFF. The CDR3 DNA reads as TGTGCCAGCAGCCCGAACCTCGGGGGGCGATTTTTAGATGAGCAGTTCTTC.

This clonotype was counted at least ten times. This chain connects TRBV28 to TRBJ1-5; no clear D gene. Trimming pared 6 bases from V and 7 bases from J, leaving 19 bases between. Germline V gene lookup returns CDR1 MDHEN and CDR2 SYDVKM. The CDR3 consists of 15 residues. In nucleotides, the CDR3 is TGTGCCAGCAGCATATTAACGGTGGATAGGCAGCCCCAGCATTTT. Translated: CASSILTVDRQPQHF.

This clonotype was seen repeatedly, ten times or more. The rearrangement links TRBV12-3 or TRBV12-4 to TRBJ2-2; TRBD1 is a possible D gene (5 bases). With 5 bases removed from V and 4 bases from J, the gap between germline ends came to 14 bases. CDR3 size: 15 residues. CDR3 sequence: CASSPNTGITGELFF. CDR3 coding DNA: TGTGCCAGCAGTCCGAACACAGGTATCACCGGGGAGCTGTTTTTT.

This clonotype was detected ten times or more. CDR3 in DNA: TGTGCCAGCAGATTACATGGACTAGCGGGAACCTACGAGCAGTACTTC. It is translated as CASRLHGLAGTYEQYF. V is TRBV2 and J is TRBJ2-7; TRBD2 matches at 12 bases. The CDR3 length is 16 residues. After removal of 6 bases from V and 2 bases from J, the junction contained 8 bases not matched to a gene. Germline CDR1 reads SNHLY; CDR2 reads FYNNEI. Drawing the rest from reference TRBV2 and TRBJ2-7, the complete variable domain is EPEVTQTPSHQVTQMGQEVILRCVPISNHLYFYWYRQILGQKVEFLVSFYNNEISEKSEIFDDQFSVERPDGSNFTLKIRSTKLEDSAMYFCASRLHGLAGTYEQYFGPGTRLTVT.

This clonotype was seen a few times. The CDR3 bases are TGTGCCTGGAGCCCAGGGATTTTGAACACTGAAGCTTTCTTT. It specifies CAWSPGILNTEAFF. This chain uses TRBV30 with TRBJ1-1; a weak D match, TRBD1 (5 bases). V lost 3 bases, J lost 0 bases, and 11 bases lay in between. CDR3 length: 14 amino acids. CDR1 and CDR2 (germline): GTSNPN, SVGIG (reference sequence).

This clonotype was seen ten or more times. The V and J genes are TRBV6-2 or TRBV6-3 and TRBJ1-1; no clear D gene. Trimming took off 5 bases at V and 1 base at J, with 14 bases between the two ends. The V gene's germline CDR1 is MNHEY and CDR2 SVGEGT. This CDR3 region has 15 residues. The CDR3 nucleotides read TGTGCCAGCAGTAACCGTGACCCGGGGAACACTGAAGCTTTCTTT. Protein product: CASSNRDPGNTEAFF.

This clonotype was found many times. The chain has TRBV5-1 and TRBJ2-6, with TRBD1 matching over 7 bases. V trimming: 4 bases; J trimming: 2 bases; junction bases outside the gene matches: 3. The CDR3 sequence is 15 residues long. Germline V lookup: CDR1 SGHRS, CDR2 YFSETQ. CDR3 amino acids: CASSPDRAGANVLTF. The DNA for the CDR3 is TGCGCCAGCAGCCCCGACAGGGCTGGGGCCAACGTCCTGACTTTC.

In its sample, this clonotype was seen many times. V and J are TRBV6-6 and TRBJ2-1; TRBD1 agrees at 10 bases. Germline V gives CDR1 MNHNY, CDR2 SVGAGI (reference sequence). V trimming: 0 bases; J trimming: 4 bases; junction bases outside the gene matches: 3. This CDR3 has 16 amino acids. The CDR3 region has the DNA TGTGCCAGCAGTTACTCCCGGGACAGGGGTTACAATGAGCAGTTCTTC. Encoded protein: CASSYSRDRGYNEQFF.

This clonotype was seen at least ten times. The chain combines TRBV7-2 with TRBJ2-1; no definite D call. Germline values: CDR1 SGHTA, CDR2 FQGNSA. This CDR3 contains 14 residues. V dropped 0 bases and J dropped 5 bases, with 8 bases sitting between them. The CDR3 is CASSLATKDNEQFF. CDR3 in DNA: TGTGCCAGCAGCTTAGCTACCAAAGACAATGAGCAGTTCTTC.

In its sample, this clonotype was seen many times. The V call is TRBV20-1, the J call TRBJ2-2; no clear D gene. The CDR3 has 12 residues. Per germline, CDR1 DFQATT and CDR2 SNEGSKA (reference sequence). V lost 5 bases, J lost 6 bases, and 10 bases lay in between. CDR3: CSARKGSGELFF. The CDR3 DNA sequence: TGCAGTGCTCGGAAGGGATCCGGGGAGCTGTTTTTT.

This clonotype was counted ten times or more. The J gene is TRBJ1-2, the V gene TRBV20-1; 7 nucleotides line up with TRBD1. The CDR3 loop spans 15 amino acids. The germline V gene has CDR1 DFQATT and CDR2 SNEGSKA (reference sequence). Losses at the gene ends were 0 bases for V and 4 bases for J; bases not matched to a gene: 8. CDR3 nucleotides: TGCAGTGCTAGAGAACAGACAGGGTGGGGCTATGGCTACACCTTC. Protein: CSAREQTGWGYGYTF.

This clonotype was recorded at least ten times. The chain links TRBV24-1 to TRBJ2-2, with 8 positions matching TRBD1. Germline V CDR1 and CDR2: KGHDR, SFDVKD. This CDR3 has 14 residues. V lost 6 bases to trimming and J lost 6 bases; unmatched junction nucleotides: 5. CDR3 DNA: TGTGCCACCAGTCGGACAGGGTATCCCGGGGAGCTGTTTTTT. Translated, it gives CATSRTGYPGELFF.

Worth noting for this clonotype: The germline gene is not matched at one end of the junction; a read error may be the cause. This chain uses TRBV30 with TRBJ1-5; 7 bases are a match to TRBD1. This CDR3 has 15 residues. Germline V gene data show CDR1 as GTSNPN and CDR2 as SVGIG (reference sequence). The CDR3 DNA follows: TGTGCCTGGACTACTCGGGGACAGTTCAATCAGTCCCAGCATTTT. Its protein is CAWTTRGQFNQSQHF.

There are many counts of this clonotype. The chain recombines TRBV5-5 with TRBJ1-5, with a tentative D call TRBD1 (5 bases). The CDR3 runs 17 residues. The germline V gene has CDR1 SGHKS and CDR2 YYEKEE (reference sequence). Deletions cut 0 bases from V and 3 bases from J, with 16 bases between. CDR3: CASSLVIRGDPNQPQHF. DNA for the CDR3: TGTGCCAGCAGCTTGGTGATCCGAGGGGATCCCAATCAGCCCCAGCATTTT.

This clonotype was counted at least ten times. The chain uses TRBV24-1 and TRBJ2-1; 9 bases map to TRBD1. This CDR3 comprises 16 residues. V dropped 4 bases and J dropped 7; count of bases not matched to a gene: 10. Per germline, CDR1 KGHDR and CDR2 SFDVKD. CDR3 residues: CATSDPSATGGNEQFF. CDR3 sequence (DNA): TGTGCCACCAGTGACCCCTCTGCGACAGGGGGGAATGAGCAGTTCTTC.

Ten or more counts support this clonotype. The chain is built from TRBV5-5 and TRBJ1-5, with 7 nucleotides matching TRBD1. This CDR3 has 16 amino acids. The germline V gene has CDR1 SGHKS and CDR2 YYEKEE (reference sequence). With V trimmed by 0 bases and J by 1 base, 4 bases remained unmatched. The CDR3 bases are TGTGCCAGCAGCTTGGGGGACAGTAGGAGCAATCAGCCCCAGCATTTT. The encoded protein is CASSLGDSRSNQPQHF.

This clonotype was seen at least ten times. V and J are TRBV20-1 and TRBJ2-3; D is ambiguous. The CDR3 length is 11 residues. V was clipped by 0 bases and J by 6 bases, with 4 bases between them. CDR1 is DFQATT, CDR2 SNEGSKA, per germline (reference sequence). The CDR3 sequence: CSARDMDTQYF. CDR3 sequence (DNA): TGCAGTGCTAGAGATATGGATACGCAGTATTTT.